Given below is one TCR beta chain in context. Here immunoSEQ multiplex PCR was the method, and the copy in TCRdb shows in-frame clones only, minus some. The sample yields about 72,000 clones, 86% seen once. The source of the sample is a study of T cell responses to AZD1222 COVID-19 vaccine. Looked up from germline, CDR1 is SNHLY and CDR2 is FYNNEI. Trimming cost V 9 bases and J 1 base, with 12 bases left between them. The CDR3 runs 13 residues. The sample in question was peripheral blood, obtained on day 0 of AZD1222 vaccination. The gene calls are TRBV2 and TRBJ1-1, with D uncertain. The clonotype comes from an adult in good health. The CDR3 sequence: CASLTATNTEAFF. The CDR3 bases are TGTGCCAGTTTAACAGCGACGAACACTGAAGCTTTCTTT.